Listed below are T cell receptor beta chains from one sample, sequenced in a study of OX40 agonist ivuxolimab in advanced cancers. Profiling relied on immunoSEQ multiplex PCR, and the TCRdb table lists in-frame clones only, not all of them. This sample has tens of thousands of clones; 91% occur once, and the top ten carry about 28%. Sequencing was performed on CD4+ or CD8+ T cells sorted from blood, taken in a trial of the OX40 agonist ivuxolimab. The receptors shown here come from an adult with an advanced solid tumor such as melanoma, head and neck, liver or kidney cancer. The CDR3 runs from the conserved cysteine through the conserved F or W. D genes are given only for firm matches. Not all rows give a size; the values are once, few, many and, for expanded clones, a class.

J,length,size,D,V,DNA,CDR3
TRBJ1-2,14,-,-,TRBV25-1,TGTGCCAGCAGTGATTACCCGAGCGGATTAGGCTACACCTTC,CASSDYPSGLGYTF
TRBJ2-6,16,-,TRBD1,TRBV7-9,TGTGCCTTCCCGGGACAGGGGGCTGGTGGGGCCAACGTCCTGACTTTC,CAFPGQGAGGANVLTF
TRBJ1-2,13,-,-,TRBV6-5,TGTGCCAGCTTCTTGGTTTTACGGGGTGGCTACACCTTC,CASFLVLRGGYTF
TRBJ2-1,13,-,-,TRBV9,TGTGCCTTGCTAGGACCCTCCTACAATGAGCAGTTCTTC,CALLGPSYNEQFF
TRBJ1-2,15,-,-,TRBV28,TGTGCCAGCAGCGCCCCACTGGACCACTACTATGGCTACACCTTC,CASSAPLDHYYGYTF
TRBJ1-2,16,once,-,TRBV7-9,TGTGCCAGCAGTGGTGGAACGGGGTTTCTTAACTATGGCTACACCTTC,CASSGGTGFLNYGYTF
TRBJ1-1,12,few,-,TRBV30,TGTGCCTTCGACCCCGGCGGGACTGAAGCTTTCTTT,CAFDPGGTEAFF
TRBJ2-7,13,once,-,TRBV4-3,TGCGCCAGCAGCCAAGGTACTGACTACGAGCAGTACTTC,CASSQGTDYEQYF
TRBJ1-5,15,-,-,TRBV6-5,TGTGCCAGCAGTTACGGGGTGGATAGCAATCAGCCCCAGCATTTT,CASSYGVDSNQPQHF
TRBJ2-3,16,-,TRBD2,TRBV5-4,TGTGCCAGCAGCTTCGGACTAGGGATTAGCACAGATACGCAGTATTTT,CASSFGLGISTDTQYF
TRBJ2-2,16,-,TRBD2,TRBV19,TGTGCCAGTAGGCGCCTGGGACTAGCGGGAAACGGGGAGCTGTTTTTT,CASRRLGLAGNGELFF
TRBJ2-1,12,once,-,TRBV11-2,TGTGCCAGCAGCTTTAGCAGGAATGAGCAGTTCTTC,CASSFSRNEQFF
TRBJ2-7,13,-,-,TRBV5-6,TGTGCCAGCAGCCCCCTTGAGAGCTACGAGCAGTACTTC,CASSPLESYEQYF
TRBJ2-7,14,-,TRBD2,TRBV5-5,TGTGCCAGCAGCTGGTCCGCGGGAGTAGGGGAGCAGTACTTC,CASSWSAGVGEQYF
TRBJ2-7,13,-,TRBD2,TRBV27,TGTGCCAGCAGTTTGACTAGCGGCCTCGGGGAGTACTTC,CASSLTSGLGEYF
TRBJ1-4,13,-,-,TRBV11-2,TGTGCCAGCAGCTTTAGGACTAATGAAAAACTGTTTTTT,CASSFRTNEKLFF
TRBJ1-1,14,-,TRBD1,TRBV28,TGTGCCAGCAGCCCACAGGGGCGAAGCACTGAAGCTTTCTTT,CASSPQGRSTEAFF
TRBJ2-7,14,once,-,TRBV4-1,TGCGCCAGCAGCCAAGACCAGGGGGGCTACGAGCAGTACTTC,CASSQDQGGYEQYF
TRBJ1-1,12,-,-,TRBV29-1,TGCAGCGTTGAAGGGGCTACCACTGAAGCTTTCTTT,CSVEGATTEAFF
TRBJ1-1,14,-,TRBD1,TRBV29-1,TGCAGCGTAGTACAGGGGGCCTTTGGCACTGAAGCTTTCTTT,CSVVQGAFGTEAFF
TRBJ2-1,15,-,TRBD1,TRBV7-9,TGTGCCAGCAGCTTAGTTCGGGACAGTAACAATGAGCAGTTCTTC,CASSLVRDSNNEQFF
TRBJ2-1,16,-,TRBD2,TRBV4-1,TGCGCCAGCAGCCCACGCGCCCAGCGGGAGAACAATGAGCAGTTCTTC,CASSPRAQRENNEQFF
TRBJ2-7,15,-,TRBD1,TRBV7-6,TGTGCCAGCAGCCCCCCCGGGACAGGGCCCAACGAGCAGTACTTC,CASSPPGTGPNEQYF
TRBJ1-5,15,-,-,TRBV27,TGTGCCAGCAGTTTACTCCAGGGATCCTCTCAGCCCCAGCATTTT,CASSLLQGSSQPQHF
TRBJ2-2,15,-,-,TRBV6-4,TGTGCCAGCAGTGCCCGCCAGGGGTTAGGCGGGGAGCTGTTTTTT,CASSARQGLGGELFF
TRBJ2-5,15,few,TRBD1,TRBV6-6,TGTGCCAGCAGTTACTCATTGGGACAGGAAGAGACCCAGTACTTC,CASSYSLGQEETQYF
TRBJ1-1,18,-,-,TRBV21-1,TGTGCCAGCAGTTATAGCCGGGACAGGGGGCAGGAGAACACTGAAGCTTTCTTT,CASSYSRDRGQENTEAFF
TRBJ1-2,14,-,-,TRBV5-1,TGCGCCAGCAGCAACAAGACAGGATTCAATGGCTACACCTTC,CASSNKTGFNGYTF
TRBJ2-7,12,-,-,TRBV7-9,TGTGCCAGCGGCGCAGGGGCCTACGAGCAGTACTTC,CASGAGAYEQYF
TRBJ1-2,15,-,TRBD1,TRBV6-5,TGTGCCAGCAGTTTCATGGACAGGGGGCAGGATGGCTACACCTTC,CASSFMDRGQDGYTF
TRBJ2-7,14,-,TRBD2,TRBV5-4,TGTGCCAGCAGCCCCGCTAGCGGACCCTACGAGCAGTACTTC,CASSPASGPYEQYF
TRBJ2-1,18,-,-,TRBV4-1,TGCGCCAGCAGCCGCGAGGGAATGGAGCGGAGCTCCTACAATGAGCAGTTCTTC,CASSREGMERSSYNEQFF
TRBJ2-2,12,-,-,TRBV18,TGTGCCAGCTCACCATACCCCGGGGAGCTGTTTTTT,CASSPYPGELFF
TRBJ2-1,15,-,-,TRBV4-3,TGCGCCAGCAGCCAAGATCCACAGGGTCGCAATGAGCAGTTCTTC,CASSQDPQGRNEQFF
TRBJ2-1,16,-,-,TRBV14,TGTGCCAGCAGCCAAGATGGGGGGGGCCTCTACAATGAGCAGTTCTTC,CASSQDGGGLYNEQFF
TRBJ2-2,14,-,TRBD2,TRBV28,TGTGCCAGCATTGTCGGGAGGGCCGCCGGGGAGCTGTTTTTT,CASIVGRAAGELFF
TRBJ1-5,15,-,-,TRBV4-2,TGTGCCAGCAGCCAAGCTTGGGAGGGAAAGGAGCCCCAGCATTTT,CASSQAWEGKEPQHF
TRBJ2-2,14,once,TRBD1,TRBV19,TGTGCCAGTAACTCGGACAGGGCAACCGGGGAGCTGTTTTTT,CASNSDRATGELFF
TRBJ1-1,12,-,-,TRBV13,TGTGCCGGGGCGTCAGGGAACACTGAAGCTTTCTTT,CAGASGNTEAFF
TRBJ2-7,16,-,TRBD2,TRBV5-1,TGCGCCAGCAGCTTGGCCCCTAGCGGGAAGGGCTACGAGCAGTACTTC,CASSLAPSGKGYEQYF
TRBJ1-2,15,-,-,TRBV2,TGTGCCAGCAGTGAAGGGACGCCAACTAACTATGGCTACACCTTC,CASSEGTPTNYGYTF
TRBJ2-7,13,-,-,TRBV27,TGTGCCAGCAGTTTCCAGGGTTTATACGAGCAGTACTTC,CASSFQGLYEQYF
TRBJ2-1,14,-,TRBD1,TRBV9,TGTGCCAGCAGCCTGACAGGGCCCTACAATGAGCAGTTCTTC,CASSLTGPYNEQFF
TRBJ2-7,16,once,TRBD2,TRBV4-3,TGCGCCAGCAGCCCGGGACTAGCGGATAGCTCCTACGAGCAGTACTTC,CASSPGLADSSYEQYF
TRBJ2-3,13,-,-,TRBV10-3,TGTGCCATCGGGGCGGATAGCACAGATACGCAGTATTTT,CAIGADSTDTQYF
TRBJ2-3,15,-,TRBD2,TRBV7-6,TGTGCCAGCAGCTTGGGACTAGCGTATACAGATACGCAGTATTTT,CASSLGLAYTDTQYF
TRBJ2-1,15,-,TRBD2,TRBV7-9,TGTGCCAGCAGCTTAGAGAGTAGCGGGAGCAATGAGCAGTTCTTC,CASSLESSGSNEQFF
TRBJ2-1,17,-,-,TRBV14,TGTGCCAGCAGCCAAGGAGGGGGCGCGGGACCCTACAATGAGCAGTTCTTC,CASSQGGGAGPYNEQFF
TRBJ1-2,13,-,-,TRBV5-6,TGTGCCAGCAGCTTGGACACAGGCTATGGCTACACCTTC,CASSLDTGYGYTF
TRBJ2-1,17,-,TRBD2,TRBV7-6,TGTGCCAGCAGCTTTACCGGGACTAGCGGGTTAGACAATGAGCAGTTCTTC,CASSFTGTSGLDNEQFF
TRBJ2-1,16,-,TRBD2,TRBV11-2,TGTGCCAGCAGCTTCTCTCCGGGACTAGAGTACAATGAGCAGTTCTTC,CASSFSPGLEYNEQFF
TRBJ1-2,14,-,TRBD1,TRBV29-1,TGCAGCGCACGGACAGGCCTTTTTTCCTATGGCTACACCTTC,CSARTGLFSYGYTF
TRBJ2-2,13,-,TRBD2,TRBV25-1,TGTGCCAGCAGTGAAACTAGCGCCGGGGAGCTGTTTTTT,CASSETSAGELFF
TRBJ2-2,17,-,-,TRBV14,TGTGCCAGCAGCCAAGATTACTTTGATGCCAACACCGGGGAGCTGTTTTTT,CASSQDYFDANTGELFF
TRBJ2-1,19,once,TRBD2,TRBV4-1,TGCGCCAGCAGCCAAGAAGGGACTAGCGGGACGGCAGGCTACAATGAGCAGTTCTTC,CASSQEGTSGTAGYNEQFF
TRBJ2-3,19,-,TRBD2,TRBV7-7,TGTGCTAGCAGCGTACCTGGACTAGCGGGAGAGGTTAGCGCAGATACGCAGTATTTT,CASSVPGLAGEVSADTQYF